This T cell receptor beta chain was profiled in a study of graft-versus-host responses after intestinal transplantation. Study as a whole: Recipients had transplants, and these were multivisceral, liver-intestinal, or isolated intestinal. Every transplant recipient was induced with anti-thymocyte globulin, then maintained on tacrolimus and steroids for roughly 3 years.

Broader study findings: Among recipient marrow samples, GvH clones were found; some appeared first in ileum or blood. Graft-versus-host to host-versus-graft clonal ratios in allografts were high in patients with graft-donor T cell macrochimerism.

Clones were read by immunoSEQ multiplex PCR, and TCRdb kept only the in-frame ones, dropping some. Here the sample spans about 51,000 clones, 80% to 90% being singletons. The CDR3 runs to 16 residues. Germline V CDR1 and CDR2: SGHNT, YENEEA. Points on this clone: The antigen remains undetermined.

This rearrangement joins TRBV11-3 to TRBJ2-7; 8 positions agree with TRBD1. The DNA matches TRBJ2-5 better at its end, which makes the J call doubtful. The sample in question was unstimulated CD4+ T cells sorted from spleen or lymph node cells, obtained before transplant. This TCR was recovered from a human donor who was the organ donor for an intestinal transplant. The CDR3 loop reads CASSLEGDRPGETQYF. The CDR3 nucleotides are TGTGCCAGCAGCTTAGAGGGGGACAGGCCCGGGGAGACCCAGTACTTC.